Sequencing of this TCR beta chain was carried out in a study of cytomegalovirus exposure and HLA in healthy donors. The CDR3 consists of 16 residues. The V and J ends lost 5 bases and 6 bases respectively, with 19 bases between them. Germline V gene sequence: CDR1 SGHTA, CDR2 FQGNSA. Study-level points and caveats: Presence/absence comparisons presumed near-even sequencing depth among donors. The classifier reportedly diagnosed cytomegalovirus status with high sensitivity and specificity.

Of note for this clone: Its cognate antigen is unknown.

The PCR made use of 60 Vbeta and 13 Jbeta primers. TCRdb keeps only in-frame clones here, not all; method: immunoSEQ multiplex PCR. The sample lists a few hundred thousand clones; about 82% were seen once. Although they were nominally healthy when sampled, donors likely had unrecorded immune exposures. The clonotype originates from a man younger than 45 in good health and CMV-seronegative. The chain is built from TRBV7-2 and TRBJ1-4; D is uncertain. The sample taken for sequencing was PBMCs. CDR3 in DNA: TGTGCCAGCAGCCCCCGAGTGGGAGGGTGGGATGAAAAACTGTTTTTT. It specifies CASSPRVGGWDEKLFF. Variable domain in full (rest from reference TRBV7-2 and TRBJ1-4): GAGVSQSPSNKVTEKGKDVELRCDPISGHTALYWYRQSLGQGLEFLIYFQGNSAPDKSGLPSDRFSAERTGGSVSTLTIQRTQQEDSAVYLCASSPRVGGWDEKLFFGSGTQLSVL.